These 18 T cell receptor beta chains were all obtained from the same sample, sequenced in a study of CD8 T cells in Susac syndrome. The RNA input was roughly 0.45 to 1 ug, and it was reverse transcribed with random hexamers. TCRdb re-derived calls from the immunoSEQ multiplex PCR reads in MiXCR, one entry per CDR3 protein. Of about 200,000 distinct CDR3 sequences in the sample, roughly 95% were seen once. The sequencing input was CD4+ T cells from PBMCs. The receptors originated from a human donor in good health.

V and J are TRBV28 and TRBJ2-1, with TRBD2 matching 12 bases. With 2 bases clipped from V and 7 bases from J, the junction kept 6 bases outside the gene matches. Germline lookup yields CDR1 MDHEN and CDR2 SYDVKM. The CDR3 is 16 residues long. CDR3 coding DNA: TGTGCCAGCAGTTTAGCGAGAACTAGCGGGAGGAATGAGCAGTTCTTC. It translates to CASSLARTSGRNEQFF.

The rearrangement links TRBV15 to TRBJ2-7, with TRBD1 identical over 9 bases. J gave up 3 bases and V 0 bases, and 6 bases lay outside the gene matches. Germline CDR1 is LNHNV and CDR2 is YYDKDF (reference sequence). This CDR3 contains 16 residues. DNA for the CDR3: TGTGCCACCAGCAGAGATATCGAGACAGGGGGCTACGAGCAGTACTTC. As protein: CATSRDIETGGYEQYF.

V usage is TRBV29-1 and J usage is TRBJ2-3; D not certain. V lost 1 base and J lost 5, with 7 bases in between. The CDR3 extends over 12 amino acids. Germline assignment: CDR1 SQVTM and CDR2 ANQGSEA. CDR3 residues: CSVEVSGDTQYF. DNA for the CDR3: TGCAGCGTTGAAGTCTCGGGAGATACGCAGTATTTT.

CDR3 residues: CASSPAGGLTDTQYF. CDR3 DNA sequence: TGTGCCAGCAGTCCCGCGGGGGGCCTGACAGATACGCAGTATTTT. The chain recombines TRBV12-3 or TRBV12-4 with TRBJ2-3, with 8 bases matching TRBD2. After removal of 5 bases from V and 3 bases from J, the junction contained 7 bases not matched to a gene. This CDR3 region has 15 residues.

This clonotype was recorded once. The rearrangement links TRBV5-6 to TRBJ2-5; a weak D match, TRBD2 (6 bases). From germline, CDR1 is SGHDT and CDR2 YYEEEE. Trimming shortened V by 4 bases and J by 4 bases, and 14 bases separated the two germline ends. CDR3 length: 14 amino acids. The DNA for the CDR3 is TGTGCCAGCAGCCTCGTCCAGGGAGGAGAGACCCAGTACTTC. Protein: CASSLVQGGETQYF. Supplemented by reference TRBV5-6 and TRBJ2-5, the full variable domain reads DAGVTQSPTHLIKTRGQQVTLRCSPKSGHDTVSWYQQALGQGPQFIFQYYEEEERQRGNFPDRFSGHQFPNYSSELNVNALLLGDSALYLCASSLVQGGETQYFGPGTRLLVL.

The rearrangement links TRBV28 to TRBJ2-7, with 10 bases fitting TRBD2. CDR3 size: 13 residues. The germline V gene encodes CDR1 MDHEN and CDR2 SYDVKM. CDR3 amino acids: CASSTPGTSESSV. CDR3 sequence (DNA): TGTGCCAGCAGTACCCCCGGGACTAGCGAGAGTTCCGTC.

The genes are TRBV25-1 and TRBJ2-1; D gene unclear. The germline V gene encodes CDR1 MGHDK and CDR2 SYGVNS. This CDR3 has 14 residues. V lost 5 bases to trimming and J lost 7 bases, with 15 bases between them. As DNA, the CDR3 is TGTGCCAGCAGTCCCGTGGATTGGGCGAATGAGCAGTTCTTC. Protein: CASSPVDWANEQFF.

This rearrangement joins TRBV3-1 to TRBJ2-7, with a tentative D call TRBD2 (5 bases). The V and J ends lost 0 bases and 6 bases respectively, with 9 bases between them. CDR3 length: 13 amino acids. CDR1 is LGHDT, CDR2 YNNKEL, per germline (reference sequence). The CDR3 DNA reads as TGTGCCAGCAGCCAAGATGTACTAGGCGAGCAGTACTTC. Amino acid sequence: CASSQDVLGEQYF.

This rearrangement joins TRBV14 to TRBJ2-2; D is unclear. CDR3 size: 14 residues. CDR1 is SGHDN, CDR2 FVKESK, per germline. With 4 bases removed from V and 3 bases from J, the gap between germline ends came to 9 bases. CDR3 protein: CASSLLGYTGELFF. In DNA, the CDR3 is TGTGCCAGCAGCCTCCTTGGGTACACCGGGGAGCTGTTTTTT.

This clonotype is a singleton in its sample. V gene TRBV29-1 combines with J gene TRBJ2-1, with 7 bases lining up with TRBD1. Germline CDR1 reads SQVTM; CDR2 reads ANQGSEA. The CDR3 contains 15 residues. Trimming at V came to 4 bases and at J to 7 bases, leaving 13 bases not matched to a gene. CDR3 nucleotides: TGCAGCGTTGTCCACGACAGGGCCGCTAAAAATGAGCAGTTCTTC. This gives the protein CSVVHDRAAKNEQFF.

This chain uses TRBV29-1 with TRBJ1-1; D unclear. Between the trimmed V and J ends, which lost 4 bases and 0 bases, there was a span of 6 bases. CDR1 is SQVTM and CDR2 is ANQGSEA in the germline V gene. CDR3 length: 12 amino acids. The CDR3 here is CSVAGLNTEAFF. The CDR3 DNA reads TGCAGCGTTGCAGGATTGAACACTGAAGCTTTCTTT.

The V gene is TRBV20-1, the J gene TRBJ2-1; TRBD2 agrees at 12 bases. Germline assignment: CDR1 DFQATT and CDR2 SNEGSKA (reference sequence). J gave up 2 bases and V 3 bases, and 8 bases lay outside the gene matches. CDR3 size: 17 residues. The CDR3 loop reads CSASPRTSGNPYNEQFF. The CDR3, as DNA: TGCAGTGCTAGTCCCCGGACTAGCGGGAATCCCTACAATGAGCAGTTCTTC.

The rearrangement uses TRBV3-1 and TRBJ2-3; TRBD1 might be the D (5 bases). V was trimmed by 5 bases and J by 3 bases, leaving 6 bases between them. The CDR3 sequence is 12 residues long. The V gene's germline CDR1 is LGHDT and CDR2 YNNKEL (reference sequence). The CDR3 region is CASSAGTDTQYF. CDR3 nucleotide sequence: TGTGCCAGCAGCGCAGGGACAGATACGCAGTATTTT.

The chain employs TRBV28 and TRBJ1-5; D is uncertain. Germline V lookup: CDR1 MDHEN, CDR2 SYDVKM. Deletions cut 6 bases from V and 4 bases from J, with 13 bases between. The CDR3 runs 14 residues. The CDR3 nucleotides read TGTGCCAGCAGCCGAGGGAGGCGGAATCAGCCCCAGCATTTT. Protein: CASSRGRRNQPQHF.

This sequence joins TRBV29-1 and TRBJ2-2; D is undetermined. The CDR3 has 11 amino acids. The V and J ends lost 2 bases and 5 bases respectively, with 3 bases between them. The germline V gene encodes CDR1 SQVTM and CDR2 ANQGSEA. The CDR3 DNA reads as TGCAGCGTTGAACGGACCGGGGAGCTGTTTTTT. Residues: CSVERTGELFF.

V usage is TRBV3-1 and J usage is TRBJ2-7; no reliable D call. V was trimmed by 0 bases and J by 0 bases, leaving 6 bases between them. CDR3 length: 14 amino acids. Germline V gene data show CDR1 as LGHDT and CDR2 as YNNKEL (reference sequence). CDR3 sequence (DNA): TGTGCCAGCAGCCAAGATCCTAGCTCCTACGAGCAGTACGTC. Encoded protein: CASSQDPSSYEQYV.

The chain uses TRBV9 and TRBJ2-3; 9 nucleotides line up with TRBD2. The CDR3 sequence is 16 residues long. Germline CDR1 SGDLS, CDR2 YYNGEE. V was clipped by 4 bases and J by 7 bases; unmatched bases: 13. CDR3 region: CASSPGPSGTRNTQYF. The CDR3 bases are TGTGCCAGCAGCCCCGGGCCTAGCGGGACTCGGAATACGCAGTATTTT.

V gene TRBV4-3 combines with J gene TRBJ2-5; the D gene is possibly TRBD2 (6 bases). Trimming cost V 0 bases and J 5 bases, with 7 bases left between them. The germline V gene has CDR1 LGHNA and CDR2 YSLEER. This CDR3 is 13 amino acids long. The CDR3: CASSQEGRETQYF. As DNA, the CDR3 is TGCGCCAGCAGCCAAGAGGGGAGGGAGACCCAGTACTTC.